Following are 8 T cell receptor beta chains from one sample sequenced in a study of blood T cell repertoires in COVID-19. Sequencing used immunoSEQ multiplex PCR; TCRdb keeps in-frame clones, though not all of them. The sample lists tens of thousands of clones, roughly 90% seen once, with 3% to 4% in the top ten. The sample was peripheral blood. These receptor sequences come from a woman aged 70 to 79 with acute or convalescent COVID-19.

The CDR3 bases are TGTGCCAGCAGCCTTAGCGGGCCAGTCTACGAGCAGTACTTC. Its protein is CASSLSGPVYEQYF. This chain uses TRBV3-1 (or the pseudogene TRBV3-2) with TRBJ2-7, with 7 bases lining up with TRBD2. Trimming removed 4 bases from V and 3 bases from J; junction bases left unmatched: 6. CDR1 LGHDT and CDR2 YNNKEL come from the germline V gene (reference sequence). This CDR3 is 14 amino acids long.

This clone has a single count. The chain links TRBV5-6 to TRBJ2-1, with 8 bases matching TRBD2. CDR3 length: 11 amino acids. CDR1 and CDR2 from the germline V gene are SGHDT and YYEEEE. V lost 4 bases to trimming and J lost 14 bases; unmatched junction nucleotides: 5. The CDR3 nucleotides are TGTGCCAGCAGCCACGGGGGGGCGGAGTTCTTC. This codes for CASSHGGAEFF. Together with reference TRBV5-6 and TRBJ2-1, the CDR3 gives the full variable domain: DAGVTQSPTHLIKTRGQQVTLRCSPKSGHDTVSWYQQALGQGPQFIFQYYEEEERQRGNFPDRFSGHQFPNYSSELNVNALLLGDSALYLCASSHGGAEFFGPGTRLTVL.

V is TRBV7-7 and J is TRBJ2-3; D is undetermined. CDR3 size: 11 residues. Per germline, CDR1 SSHAT and CDR2 FNYEAQ (reference sequence). The germline V and J ends were trimmed by 5 bases and 6 bases, with 6 bases remaining between them. CDR3 amino acids: CASSHGDTQYF. In DNA form, the CDR3 reads TGTGCCAGCAGCCACGGGGATACGCAGTATTTT.

This clone has more than one count but fewer than ten. The rearrangement uses TRBV30 and TRBJ1-1; tentatively, D is TRBD1 (5 bases). The germline V gene has CDR1 GTSNPN and CDR2 SVGIG (reference sequence). This CDR3 comprises 12 residues. Between the trimmed V and J ends, which lost 6 bases and 0 bases, there was a span of 8 bases. DNA of the CDR3: TGTGCCTGCGAGACAGTGAACACTGAAGCTTTCTTT. Translation: CACETVNTEAFF.

The chain combines TRBV7-2 with TRBJ2-1; TRBD2 matches at 10 bases. The germline V gene encodes CDR1 SGHTA and CDR2 FQGNSA. CDR3 length: 15 residues. V was pared by 5 bases and J by 5 bases, with 6 bases of the junction left unmatched. The CDR3 loop reads CASSESGGAHNEQFF. The CDR3 nucleotides read TGTGCCAGCAGCGAGAGCGGGGGGGCTCACAATGAGCAGTTCTTC.

The chain has TRBV28 and TRBJ1-2, with D unresolved. V was cut by 1 base and J by 4 bases, with 7 bases left in between. Germline loops: CDR1 MDHEN, CDR2 SYDVKM. CDR3 length: 13 amino acids. CDR3 amino acids: CASSLSVLYGYTF. The CDR3 coding sequence is TGTGCCAGCAGTTTATCAGTCCTCTATGGCTACACCTTC.

The chain combines TRBV5-1 with TRBJ1-1, with 10 bases fitting TRBD1. The CDR3 is 16 residues long. V trimming: 4 bases; J trimming: 0 bases; junction bases outside the gene matches: 6. Per germline, CDR1 SGHRS and CDR2 YFSETQ. The CDR3 reads CASSKGQGILNTEAFF. In DNA, the CDR3 is TGCGCCAGCAGCAAGGGACAGGGGATCTTGAACACTGAAGCTTTCTTT.

This sequence joins TRBV5-4 and TRBJ2-5; 13 bases match TRBD2. Germline CDR1 and CDR2: SGHNT and YYREEE (reference sequence). The CDR3 sequence is 16 residues long. J gave up 5 bases and V 4 bases, and 8 bases lay outside the gene matches. This CDR3 is CASSRRTSGSRETQYF. CDR3 bases: TGTGCCAGCAGCCGGCGGACTAGCGGGAGTAGGGAGACCCAGTACTTC. The variable domain in full, completed from reference TRBV5-4 and TRBJ2-5, reads ETGVTQSPTHLIKTRGQQVTLRCSSQSGHNTVSWYQQALGQGPQFIFQYYREEENGRGNFPPRFSGLQFPNYSSELNVNALELDDSALYLCASSRRTSGSRETQYFGPGTRLLVL.